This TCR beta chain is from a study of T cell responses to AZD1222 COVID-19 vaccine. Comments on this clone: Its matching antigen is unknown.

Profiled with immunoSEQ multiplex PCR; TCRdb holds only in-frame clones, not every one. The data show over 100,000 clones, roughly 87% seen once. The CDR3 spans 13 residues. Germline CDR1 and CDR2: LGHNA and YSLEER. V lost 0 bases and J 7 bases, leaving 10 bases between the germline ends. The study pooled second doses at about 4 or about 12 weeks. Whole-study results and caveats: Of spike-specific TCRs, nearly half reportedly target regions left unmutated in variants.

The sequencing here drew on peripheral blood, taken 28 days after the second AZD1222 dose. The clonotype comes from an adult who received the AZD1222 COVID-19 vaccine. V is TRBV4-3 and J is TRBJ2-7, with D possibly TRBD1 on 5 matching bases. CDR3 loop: CASSQDRVGEQYF. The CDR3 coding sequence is TGCGCCAGCAGCCAAGACAGGGTCGGGGAGCAGTACTTC.